This passage covers 22 T cell receptor beta chains from one sample sequenced in a study of T-cell memory formation after mild COVID-19. TCRdb analysed the 5' RACE reads with MiXCR anew, one entry per CDR3 protein. The sample yields almost 350,000 distinct CDR3 sequences, more than 20% seen once. Sequencing input: PBMCs or a T cell subset sorted from them (not recorded which). The origin of the receptors is a man younger than 35 who had mild COVID-19 (a few samples of this study predate the infection). Cell type and time point are not known.

The V call is TRBV6-5, the J call TRBJ2-6; D gene uncertain. CDR1 is MNHEY and CDR2 is SVGAGI in the germline V gene. The length of the CDR3 is 15 residues. V was clipped by 8 bases and J by 0 bases, with 11 bases between them. The CDR3 sequence is CASAKTFSGANVLTF. The DNA of the CDR3 is TGTGCCAGCGCTAAGACTTTCTCTGGGGCCAACGTCCTGACTTTC.

This sequence joins TRBV7-2 and TRBJ2-1; D unresolved. This CDR3 spans 12 amino acids. Trimming pared 3 bases from V and 9 bases from J, leaving 9 bases between. Germline values: CDR1 SGHTA, CDR2 FQGNSA. The CDR3 spells CASSFFHREQFF. CDR3 nucleotides: TGTGCCAGCAGCTTCTTCCACCGTGAGCAGTTCTTC. Variable domain in full (rest from reference TRBV7-2 and TRBJ2-1): GAGVSQSPSNKVTEKGKDVELRCDPISGHTALYWYRQSLGQGLEFLIYFQGNSAPDKSGLPSDRFSAERTGGSVSTLTIQRTQQEDSAVYLCASSFFHREQFFGPGTRLTVL.

There are a few counts of this clonotype. The genes are TRBV4-1 and TRBJ2-3; tentatively, D is TRBD1 (6 bases). The CDR3 is made up of 16 amino acids. Germline assignment: CDR1 MGHRA and CDR2 YSYEKL. Trimming removed 2 bases from V and 2 bases from J, with 14 bases in between. The CDR3 DNA reads as TGCGCCAGCAGCCAACGGGACATTAGTTACACAGATACGCAGTATTTT. Translating gives CASSQRDISYTDTQYF.

This clonotype has just a few counts. The gene calls are TRBV5-1 and TRBJ2-3; 8 positions agree with TRBD2. The CDR3 runs 16 residues. Germline V lookup: CDR1 SGHRS, CDR2 YFSETQ. After removal of 4 bases from V and 5 bases from J, the junction contained 12 bases not matched to a gene. The chain's CDR3 is CASSRTTSEGGDTQYF. The CDR3 DNA is TGCGCCAGCAGCAGAACGACTAGCGAAGGGGGAGATACGCAGTATTTT. The full variable domain, rest sourced from reference TRBV5-1 and TRBJ2-3, is KAGVTQTPRYLIKTRGQQVTLSCSPISGHRSVSWYQQTPGQGLQFLFEYFSETQRNKGNFPGRFSGRQFSNSRSEMNVSTLELGDSALYLCASSRTTSEGGDTQYFGPGTRLTVL.

The chain is built from TRBV20-1 and TRBJ1-2; 10 bases are shared with TRBD1. CDR1 is DFQATT and CDR2 is SNEGSKA in the germline V gene (reference sequence). The CDR3 is made up of 14 amino acids. This CDR3 reads CRARDRGANYGYTF. CDR3 coding DNA: TGCAGAGCCCGGGACAGGGGAGCTAACTATGGCTACACCTTC.

This clonotype was observed a handful of times. The V and J genes are TRBV7-3 and TRBJ2-3; maybe TRBD1 (6 bases). Trimming stripped 5 bases from V and 3 bases from J, with 15 bases between. Germline-derived CDR1 and CDR2 are SGHTA and FQGTGA. CDR3 length: 15 amino acids. CDR3 amino acids: CASSQGTFLTDTQYF. The CDR3 coding sequence is TGTGCCAGCAGCCAAGGGACATTTTTAACAGATACGCAGTATTTT.

The chain couples TRBV5-1 to TRBJ2-7, with TRBD1 matching 10 bases. This CDR3 is built from 14 residues. V lost 8 bases and J lost 5; bases outside the gene matches: 10. Germline CDR1 and CDR2: SGHRS and YFSETQ. The CDR3 loop is CASHLVGTGDEQYF. The CDR3 DNA sequence: TGCGCCAGTCATCTCGTAGGGACAGGGGACGAGCAGTACTTC. Looking up the rest from reference TRBV5-1 and TRBJ2-7 gives the full variable domain: KAGVTQTPRYLIKTRGQQVTLSCSPISGHRSVSWYQQTPGQGLQFLFEYFSETQRNKGNFPGRFSGRQFSNSRSEMNVSTLELGDSALYLCASHLVGTGDEQYFGPGTRLTVT.

This rearrangement joins TRBV5-1 to TRBJ1-1, with D perhaps matching TRBD1 (6 bases). V dropped 4 bases and J dropped 4 bases, with 14 bases sitting between them. The CDR3 totals 14 residues. The V gene's germline CDR1 is SGHRS and CDR2 YFSETQ. CDR3 region: CASSRDNALTEAFF. The CDR3 DNA is TGCGCCAGCAGCAGGGACAACGCGCTCACTGAAGCTTTCTTT. Full variable domain (outside the CDR3, taken from reference TRBV5-1 and TRBJ1-1): KAGVTQTPRYLIKTRGQQVTLSCSPISGHRSVSWYQQTPGQGLQFLFEYFSETQRNKGNFPGRFSGRQFSNSRSEMNVSTLELGDSALYLCASSRDNALTEAFFGQGTRLTVV.

This clonotype was counted a few times. The chain recombines TRBV7-2 with TRBJ1-1; D possibly corresponds to TRBD1 (5 bases). CDR3 size: 13 residues. V was shortened by 5 bases and J by 2 bases, with 9 bases between the two germline ends. Germline CDR1 and CDR2: SGHTA and FQGNSA. CDR3 sequence reads: CASSTQGNTEAFF. The CDR3 DNA reads as TGTGCCAGCAGCACTCAGGGAAACACTGAAGCTTTCTTT.

This chain connects TRBV10-3 to TRBJ2-2; a possible D gene is TRBD1 (5 bases). Trimming cost V 3 bases and J 0 bases, with 20 bases left between them. Germline V CDR1 and CDR2: ENHRY, SYGVKD. The CDR3 spans 19 residues. The CDR3 here is CAISDGIRARTTNTGELFF. CDR3 in DNA: TGTGCCATCAGTGATGGGATTCGTGCGAGGACAACGAACACCGGGGAGCTGTTTTTT.

V gene TRBV20-1 combines with J gene TRBJ2-7; D not certain. V was clipped by 1 base and J by 5 bases, with 12 bases between them. This CDR3 contains 13 residues. Germline assignment: CDR1 DFQATT and CDR2 SNEGSKA (reference sequence). The CDR3 sequence is CSARGGHAHEQYF. Here the CDR3 DNA reads TGCAGTGCTAGAGGTGGCCACGCTCACGAGCAGTACTTC.

There are a few counts of this clonotype. The genes are TRBV15 and TRBJ2-5, with D perhaps TRBD1 or TRBD2 (5 bases each). Germline V gene sequence: CDR1 LNHNV, CDR2 YYDKDF (reference sequence). The CDR3 totals 16 residues. Trimming removed 1 base at V and 4 bases at J, with 16 bases between. In DNA form, the CDR3 reads TGTGCCACCAGCAGAGCCGGTGGGGGACCCGGAGAGACCCAGTACTTC. Translated: CATSRAGGGPGETQYF.

V gene TRBV15 combines with J gene TRBJ2-7; D might be TRBD1 (6 bases). Germline V lookup: CDR1 LNHNV, CDR2 YYDKDF (reference sequence). This CDR3 is 14 amino acids long. Trimming took 5 bases from V and 5 from J, leaving 16 bases between them. This CDR3 is CATSPRQGSDEQYF. The CDR3 coding sequence is TGTGCCACCAGCCCCCGCCAGGGGAGCGACGAGCAGTACTTC.

This clonotype was detected once. The genes are TRBV10-3 and TRBJ2-3; 9 nucleotides align to TRBD2. Per germline, CDR1 ENHRY and CDR2 SYGVKD. The CDR3 is 13 residues long. V was clipped by 6 bases and J by 6 bases; unmatched bases: 4. The CDR3, as DNA: TGTGCCATCAGGTCCGGGACTAGCGATACGCAGTATTTT. Encoded protein: CAIRSGTSDTQYF.

The rearrangement links TRBV7-9 to TRBJ1-1, with D tentatively TRBD1 (5 bases). Trimming stripped 6 bases from V and 1 base from J, with 12 bases between. Germline V gives CDR1 SEHNR, CDR2 FQNEAQ (reference sequence). This CDR3 region has 14 residues. The CDR3 DNA reads as TGTGCCAGCAGAACAGGACGGACGAACACTGAAGCTTTCTTT. The encoded protein is CASRTGRTNTEAFF.

This rearrangement joins TRBV29-1 to TRBJ1-1; TRBD1 aligns across 8 bases. The germline CDR1 and CDR2 sequences are SQVTM and ANQGSEA. With V trimmed by 3 bases and J by 6 bases, 3 bases remained unmatched. CDR3 length: 12 amino acids. CDR3 sequence reads: CSVDDRGSEAFF. CDR3 sequence (DNA): TGCAGCGTTGACGACAGGGGATCTGAAGCTTTCTTT.

This clonotype appeared a few times. The junction differs from germline at one of its ends, possibly a read error. This chain connects TRBV7-9 to TRBJ1-2, with D maybe TRBD1 (5 bases). Germline values: CDR1 SEHNR, CDR2 FQNEAQ (reference sequence). CDR3 length: 16 amino acids. The CDR3 DNA is TGTGCCAGCAGCCTAGCTGCAGGGATCGCTGGCTATGGCTACACCTTC. Amino acid sequence: CASSLAAGIAGYGYTF.

J is TRBJ2-5 and V is TRBV7-2; TRBD2 matches 7 bases. Trimming at V came to 5 bases and at J to 11 bases, leaving 11 bases not matched to a gene. Germline CDR1 is SGHTA and CDR2 is FQGNSA. The CDR3 totals 13 residues. The CDR3 coding sequence is TGTGCCAGCAGCCCCAGAGAGCGGGGTTCTCAGTACTTC. The encoded protein is CASSPRERGSQYF.

V and J are TRBV5-1 and TRBJ2-3; 12 bases align to TRBD1. The CDR3 totals 15 residues. V shed 7 bases and J 6 bases; nucleotides not matched to a gene: 9. Germline loops: CDR1 SGHRS, CDR2 YFSETQ. This CDR3 reads CASETGTGGPDTQYF. The CDR3 DNA follows: TGCGCCAGCGAAACCGGGACAGGGGGCCCCGATACGCAGTATTTT.

A few counts support this clonotype. The J gene is TRBJ2-3, the V gene TRBV6-6, with 13 bases that match TRBD2. This CDR3 has 18 amino acids. CDR1 is MNHNY, CDR2 SVGAGI, per germline (reference sequence). The junction had 15 bases not matched to a gene; V was cut back by 2 bases and J by 10 bases. CDR3 protein: CASSYEGLAGFVLVPQYF. The DNA of the CDR3 is TGTGCCAGCAGTTACGAGGGACTAGCGGGGTTCGTCCTAGTTCCGCAGTATTTT.

This clonotype was seen repeatedly, ten times or more. V and J are TRBV4-1 and TRBJ2-1; D remains unclear. The V and J ends lost 3 bases and 0 bases respectively, with 12 bases between them. The CDR3 is 16 residues long. Germline CDR1 and CDR2: MGHRA and YSYEKL. The CDR3 DNA is TGCGCCAGCAGCCAGGGGTGGCCGAGCTCCTACAATGAGCAGTTCTTC. This translates into CASSQGWPSSYNEQFF.

The V call is TRBV18, the J call TRBJ1-3; 9 positions agree with TRBD1. V dropped 4 bases and J dropped 3; count of bases not matched to a gene: 7. CDR1 and CDR2 from the germline V gene are KGHSH and LQKENI. This CDR3 is 16 amino acids long. CDR3 region: CASSLQDRGFGNTIYF. The CDR3 DNA follows: TGTGCCAGCTCACTTCAGGACAGGGGCTTTGGAAACACCATATATTTT.